This T cell receptor beta chain was obtained from a study of T-cell memory formation after mild COVID-19. Across the study: Clusters of TCRs were largely donor specific.

cDNA libraries for TCR alpha and TCR beta, carrying sample barcodes and UMIs, came from 5'RACE with constant-segment primers. MiXCR, run by TCRdb on the 5' RACE reads, gives a single entry per CDR3 protein. The sample consists of 300,000 to 400,000 distinct CDR3 sequences, 13% of them appearing once. The study, taken as a whole, reports: A subset of responding clones appeared in pre-infection memory, suggesting cross-reactive memory joined.

This clonotype came up a few times. As yet, its antigen is unknown. The sequence was obtained from a man in his late teens or twenties who had mild COVID-19 (a few samples of this study predate the infection). Cell type and time point are not known. The sequenced sample consisted of PBMCs or a T cell subset sorted from them (not recorded which).

The CDR3 bases are TGTGCCAGCAGCCCTAGTGGGTATACGCAGTATTTT. Residues: CASSPSGYTQYF. The chain links TRBV11-2 to TRBJ2-3; no firm D call. From germline, CDR1 is SGHAT and CDR2 FQNNGV. V lost 5 bases and J lost 7, with 10 bases in between. This CDR3 has 12 residues.